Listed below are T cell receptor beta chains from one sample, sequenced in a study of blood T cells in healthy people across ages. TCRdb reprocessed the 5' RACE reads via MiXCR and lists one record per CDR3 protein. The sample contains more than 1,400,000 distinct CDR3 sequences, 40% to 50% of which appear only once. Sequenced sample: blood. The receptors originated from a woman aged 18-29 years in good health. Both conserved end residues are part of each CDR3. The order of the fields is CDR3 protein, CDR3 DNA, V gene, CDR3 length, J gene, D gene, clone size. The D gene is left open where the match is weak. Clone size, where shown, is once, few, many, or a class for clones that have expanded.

CASQLTGGETQYF TGCGCCAGCCAGTTAACAGGGGGAGAGACCCAGTACTTC TRBV10-1 13 TRBJ2-5 TRBD1 few
CASRAGTGSYNEQFF TGTGCCAGCAGGGCCGGGACAGGCTCCTACAATGAGCAGTTCTTC TRBV12-3/TRBV12-4 15 TRBJ2-1 TRBD1 .
CTSSLEGTSGGGTQYF TGTACCAGCAGCTTAGAAGGGACTAGCGGGGGGGGAACGCAGTATTTT TRBV7-2 16 TRBJ2-3 TRBD2 .
CASSQHRDRGSETQYF TGTGCCAGCAGTCAGCACCGGGACAGGGGGTCGGAGACCCAGTACTTC TRBV6-1 16 TRBJ2-5 TRBD1 few
CATSRAEAGGHTQYF TGTGCCACCAGCAGAGCTGAGGCCGGGGGACATACGCAGTATTTT TRBV15 15 TRBJ2-3 . .
CASTGSGSTEAFF TGTGCCAGCACAGGCTCGGGGTCCACTGAAGCTTTCTTT TRBV27 13 TRBJ1-1 . few
CASSLRGLSSYGYTF TGTGCCAGCAGTTTAAGGGGCCTGTCGTCCTATGGCTACACCTTC TRBV27 15 TRBJ1-2 . .
CSALPQLAGAVFETQYF TGCAGTGCTCTACCCCAGCTAGCGGGGGCCGTATTTGAGACCCAGTACTTC TRBV20-1 17 TRBJ2-5 TRBD2 few
CASSPTGQGSEAFF TGTGCCAGCAGCCCGACGGGACAGGGATCTGAAGCTTTCTTT TRBV7-9 14 TRBJ1-1 TRBD1 few
CASSQDTFNEQFF TGCGCCAGCAGCCAAGACACCTTCAATGAGCAGTTCTTC TRBV4-1 13 TRBJ2-1 . few
CANSQGDGTEAFF TGTGCCAACAGCCAAGGGGATGGCACTGAAGCTTTCTTT TRBV7-3 13 TRBJ1-1 . .
CASSVRLDGYTF TGTGCCAGCAGTGTGCGGCTCGACGGCTACACCTTC TRBV2 12 TRBJ1-2 . .
CSVYPGQGAGGYTF TGCAGCGTGTATCCGGGACAGGGGGCGGGAGGCTACACCTTC TRBV29-1 14 TRBJ1-2 TRBD1 .
CASSFLAGVTTDTQYF TGTGCCAGCAGCTTCCTTGCGGGAGTCACTACAGATACGCAGTATTTT TRBV7-9 16 TRBJ2-3 TRBD2 few